These T cell receptor beta chains were read from a single sample in a study of T cell repertoires and HLA-DP antigens. Sequencing used immunoSEQ multiplex PCR; TCRdb keeps in-frame clones, though not all of them. The sample consists of about 73,000 clones, around 80% of them appearing once. These receptors are not linked to any known antigen. Source material: CD4+ T cells from PBMCs. These receptors came from a man aged 55-75 years in good health and CMV-seronegative. Both conserved end residues are part of each CDR3. The order of the fields is V gene, J gene, clone size, D gene, CDR3 DNA, CDR3 protein. D genes are given only for firm matches. Where a row states a size, it is once, few, many or the class of an expanded clone; other rows omit it.

V: TRBV7-2
J: TRBJ2-3
size: .
D: TRBD2
DNA: TGTGCCAGCAGCTTAAGGAGCGGGAGGGCCCGCGCAGATACGCAGTATTTT
CDR3: CASSLRSGRARADTQYF

V: TRBV5-1
J: TRBJ2-2
size: .
D: .
DNA: TGCGCCAGCACTAGGGCGGATAACACCGGGGAGCTGTTTTTT
CDR3: CASTRADNTGELFF

V: TRBV30
J: TRBJ2-1
size: .
D: .
DNA: TGTGCCTGGAGTGTAGGGCTGCCTTTCAATGAGCAGTTCTTC
CDR3: CAWSVGLPFNEQFF

V: TRBV5-1
J: TRBJ2-5
size: .
D: TRBD2
DNA: TGCGCCAGCACCGAGGGTAGCGGGGGGCCCCAAGAGACCCAGTACTTC
CDR3: CASTEGSGGPQETQYF

V: TRBV4-1
J: TRBJ2-1
size: .
D: .
DNA: TGCGCCAGCAGCCACGAGCGGACAACCTCCCCCAGCTCCTACAATGAGCAGTTCTTC
CDR3: CASSHERTTSPSSYNEQFF

V: TRBV10-3
J: TRBJ1-5
size: .
D: .
DNA: TGTGCCAGCAGTGAAGGCAATCAGCCCCAGCATTTT
CDR3: CASSEGNQPQHF

V: TRBV28
J: TRBJ1-2
size: .
D: .
DNA: TGTGCCAGCAGTTTGCTTATCGCTTTGGGGGGCAGCAATACTAACTATGGCTACACCTTC
CDR3: CASSLLIALGGSNTNYGYTF

V: TRBV5-1
J: TRBJ1-6
size: few
D: .
DNA: TGCGCCAGCAGCCCGGACGGGCCTGGGGATAATTCACCCCTCCACTTT
CDR3: CASSPDGPGDNSPLHF

V: TRBV10-2
J: TRBJ1-1
size: .
D: .
DNA: TGCGCCAGCCAAGTGGCAGGGGTTGACACTGAAGCTTTCTTT
CDR3: CASQVAGVDTEAFF

V: TRBV18
J: TRBJ1-1
size: .
D: TRBD1
DNA: TGTGCCAGCTCATCGACAGGGGGGACTGAAGCTTTCTTT
CDR3: CASSSTGGTEAFF

V: TRBV30
J: TRBJ2-3
size: once
D: .
DNA: TGTGCCTTATGTAAGAGGACCACAGATACGCAGTATTTT
CDR3: CALCKRTTDTQYF

V: TRBV28
J: TRBJ1-5
size: .
D: .
DNA: TGTGCCAGCAGTGAGTCCAATCAGCCCCAGCATTTT
CDR3: CASSESNQPQHF

V: TRBV7-2
J: TRBJ2-7
size: .
D: .
DNA: TGTGCCAGCAGCTTAGTCCGTAGCGCGGGATACGAGCAGTACTTC
CDR3: CASSLVRSAGYEQYF

V: TRBV14
J: TRBJ2-2
size: .
D: .
DNA: TGTGCCAGCAGCCAAGGCGCCAACACCGGGGAGCTGTTTTTT
CDR3: CASSQGANTGELFF

V: TRBV28
J: TRBJ1-2
size: .
D: .
DNA: TGTGCCAGCAGTTTAGGGGTTGACTATGGCTACACCTTC
CDR3: CASSLGVDYGYTF

V: TRBV30
J: TRBJ1-2
size: .
D: .
DNA: TGTGCCTGGAGTGTAACGTGGGCAGGGACCAATCCTATCTATGGCTACACCTTC
CDR3: CAWSVTWAGTNPIYGYTF

V: TRBV7-3
J: TRBJ2-2
size: .
D: TRBD2
DNA: TGTGCCAGCAGGAGAGGCGGGGGAGCGAACACCGGGGAGCTGTTTTTT
CDR3: CASRRGGGANTGELFF

V: TRBV28
J: TRBJ1-1
size: .
D: .
DNA: TGTGCCAGCAGTTTGCCAGGGACAAGGAACACTGAAGCTTTCTTT
CDR3: CASSLPGTRNTEAFF

V: TRBV9
J: TRBJ1-3
size: .
D: .
DNA: TGTGCCAGCAGCGTAGGTCAGCACTCTGGAAACACCATATATTTT
CDR3: CASSVGQHSGNTIYF

V: TRBV5-1
J: TRBJ1-1
size: few
D: .
DNA: TGCGCCAGCAGCTTGGGATCAGGGATCACTGAAGCTTTCTTT
CDR3: CASSLGSGITEAFF

V: TRBV4-3
J: TRBJ1-6
size: few
D: .
DNA: TGCGCCAGCAGCCCTGACGGGACGTGGGGTTCACCCCTCCACTTT
CDR3: CASSPDGTWGSPLHF

V: TRBV7-9
J: TRBJ2-2
size: .
D: .
DNA: TGTGCCAGCAGCTTTAGAAACCCCGGGGAGCTGTTTTTT
CDR3: CASSFRNPGELFF

V: TRBV27
J: TRBJ2-7
size: .
D: TRBD2
DNA: TGTGCCAGCAGTTTAATGGTAGCGGGGGCCTACGAGCAGTACTTC
CDR3: CASSLMVAGAYEQYF

V: TRBV29-1
J: TRBJ1-1
size: few
D: .
DNA: TGCAGCGTGGGGCCGCGAATGGGGAACACTGAAGCTTTCTTT
CDR3: CSVGPRMGNTEAFF

V: TRBV19
J: TRBJ1-2
size: .
D: .
DNA: TGTGCCAGCAGTCTGGGCCGGCAAAACTATGGCTACACCTTC
CDR3: CASSLGRQNYGYTF

V: TRBV7-2
J: TRBJ2-1
size: .
D: .
DNA: TGTGCCAGCACCCCGACGGGGGTGGGGTACAATGAGCAGTTCTTC
CDR3: CASTPTGVGYNEQFF

V: TRBV6-5
J: TRBJ1-5
size: few
D: .
DNA: TGTGCCAGCAGTTACGGCAGGCCCTATAGCAATCAGCCCCAGCATTTT
CDR3: CASSYGRPYSNQPQHF

V: TRBV28
J: TRBJ1-5
size: .
D: .
DNA: TGTGCCAGCAGTTTGTCCGCGGGACATAGCAATCAGCCCCAGCATTTT
CDR3: CASSLSAGHSNQPQHF

V: TRBV2
J: TRBJ1-5
size: .
D: .
DNA: TGTGCCAGCAGTGGTTTAGGCAAGAAAGCGGTTCAGCCCCAGCATTTT
CDR3: CASSGLGKKAVQPQHF

V: TRBV18
J: TRBJ2-7
size: .
D: .
DNA: TGTGCCAGCTCACCATCGGGGGGCAAAACCTACGAGCAGTACTTC
CDR3: CASSPSGGKTYEQYF

V: TRBV10-1
J: TRBJ1-1
size: .
D: .
DNA: TGCGCCAGCAGTCGGGACACATTGAACACTGAAGCTTTCTTT
CDR3: CASSRDTLNTEAFF

V: TRBV2
J: TRBJ1-5
size: .
D: TRBD1
DNA: TGTGCCAGCAGTGGAGCAGGGGGCAAGCCCCAGCATTTT
CDR3: CASSGAGGKPQHF

V: TRBV19
J: TRBJ1-4
size: .
D: .
DNA: TGTGCCAGCCAAGGGGGACACTTAACCTCTAATGAAAAACTGTTTTTT
CDR3: CASQGGHLTSNEKLFF

V: TRBV2
J: TRBJ2-5
size: .
D: .
DNA: TGTGCCAGCAGTGAAGCGCTTACGTGGCAGCAACCTCAAGAGACCCAGTACTTC
CDR3: CASSEALTWQQPQETQYF

V: TRBV19
J: TRBJ1-1
size: few
D: .
DNA: TGTGCCAGTACCCTAATGCCGCGGGGCAACACTGAAGCTTTCTTT
CDR3: CASTLMPRGNTEAFF

V: TRBV7-9
J: TRBJ1-2
size: .
D: TRBD1
DNA: TGTGCCAGCAGTCCCGGGGGACAGGGTTCCAACTATGGCTACACCTTC
CDR3: CASSPGGQGSNYGYTF

V: TRBV19
J: TRBJ2-3
size: .
D: .
DNA: TGTGCCAGTAGTCCGCAGACGGCGAGACTACCAACAGATACGCAGTATTTT
CDR3: CASSPQTARLPTDTQYF

V: TRBV11-2
J: TRBJ2-1
size: few
D: .
DNA: TGTGCCAGCAGCACCAGCGGACAGAACTACAATGAGCAGTTCTTC
CDR3: CASSTSGQNYNEQFF

V: TRBV19
J: TRBJ1-5
size: .
D: .
DNA: TGTGCCAGTAGTAAAACCGGGACGGCCTCGTATCAGCCCCAGCATTTT
CDR3: CASSKTGTASYQPQHF

V: TRBV9
J: TRBJ1-2
size: medium-sized
D: .
DNA: TGTGCCAGCAGCTTAGGAGTCCGAGGCTACACCTTC
CDR3: CASSLGVRGYTF

V: TRBV18
J: TRBJ2-3
size: .
D: TRBD1
DNA: TGTGCCAGCTCACCCCTGGGACAGACCGTAGATACGCAGTATTTT
CDR3: CASSPLGQTVDTQYF

V: TRBV2
J: TRBJ1-4
size: .
D: .
DNA: TGTGCCAGCAAGGACGGATCCGGGGCTGAAAAACTGTTTTTT
CDR3: CASKDGSGAEKLFF

V: TRBV7-9
J: TRBJ1-1
size: few
D: TRBD1
DNA: TGTGCCAGCAGTCTACAGGGGGCTGAAGCTTTCTTT
CDR3: CASSLQGAEAFF

V: TRBV7-2
J: TRBJ2-2
size: .
D: .
DNA: TGTGCCAGCAGCTTCTCCGGGACGGACACCGGGGAGCTGTTTTTT
CDR3: CASSFSGTDTGELFF

V: TRBV19
J: TRBJ1-1
size: .
D: .
DNA: TGTGCCAGTAGTATGGGGGGTTCGAACACTGAAGCTTTCTTT
CDR3: CASSMGGSNTEAFF

V: TRBV6-6
J: TRBJ2-2
size: once
D: TRBD1
DNA: TGTGCCAGCACCGGACAGGGTGACACCGGGGAGCTGTTTTTT
CDR3: CASTGQGDTGELFF

V: TRBV29-1
J: TRBJ1-2
size: .
D: TRBD1
DNA: TGCAGCGTTGACGTCCTCGGGACAGGTGCCTATGGCTACACCTTC
CDR3: CSVDVLGTGAYGYTF

V: TRBV19
J: TRBJ2-5
size: .
D: .
DNA: TGTGCCAGTAGTATTGAGGGTAGCCGCCCAGGGACCCAGTACTTC
CDR3: CASSIEGSRPGTQYF

V: TRBV5-1
J: TRBJ2-2
size: medium-sized
D: .
DNA: TGCGCCAGCAGCTTGGGGGACCGAGTGAACACCGGGGAGCTGTTTTTT
CDR3: CASSLGDRVNTGELFF

V: TRBV7-2
J: TRBJ2-6
size: .
D: .
DNA: TGTGCCAGCAGCTTAGCGGCATCCTCTGGGGCCAACGTCCTGACTTTC
CDR3: CASSLAASSGANVLTF

V: TRBV28
J: TRBJ1-1
size: once
D: .
DNA: TGTGCCAGCAGTACCCTGGGGGGAATAAAGAGGGTAGGGGAAGCTTTCTTT
CDR3: CASSTLGGIKRVGEAFF

V: TRBV7-8
J: TRBJ1-3
size: .
D: .
DNA: TGTGCCAGCAGCCCCCCCGCCCCTGGAAACACCATATATTTT
CDR3: CASSPPAPGNTIYF

V: TRBV14
J: TRBJ2-1
size: once
D: TRBD1
DNA: TGTGCCAGCAGCCGGCTCCAGGGGGCGAGATACAATGAGCAGTTCTTC
CDR3: CASSRLQGARYNEQFF

V: TRBV23-1
J: TRBJ2-1
size: .
D: .
DNA: TGCGCCAGCAGTCGTGGGGTGAGAGGGAACTATGAGCAGTTCTTC
CDR3: CASSRGVRGNYEQFF

V: TRBV5-1
J: TRBJ2-1
size: .
D: TRBD1
DNA: TGCGCCAGCAGCCCGCGGGACAGGGCGGATGAGCAGTTCTTC
CDR3: CASSPRDRADEQFF